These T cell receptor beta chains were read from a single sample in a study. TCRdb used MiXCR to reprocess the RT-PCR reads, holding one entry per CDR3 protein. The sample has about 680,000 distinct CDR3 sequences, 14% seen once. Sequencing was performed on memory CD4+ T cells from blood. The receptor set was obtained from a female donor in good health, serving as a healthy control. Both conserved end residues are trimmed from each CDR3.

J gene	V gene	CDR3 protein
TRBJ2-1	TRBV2	ASTWDGEMGEQF
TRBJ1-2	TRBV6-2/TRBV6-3	ASSWTGEGYT
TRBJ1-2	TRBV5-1	ASSLDAGSYGYT
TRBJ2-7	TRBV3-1	ASSQDAATPQGNEQY
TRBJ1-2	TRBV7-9	ASTLLYGYT
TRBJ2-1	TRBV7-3	ASSLTAREGQDEQF
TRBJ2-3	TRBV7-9	ASSTPRGSSTDTQY
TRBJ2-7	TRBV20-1	SVSAGGSLSYEQY
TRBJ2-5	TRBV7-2	ASSSQGGGETQY
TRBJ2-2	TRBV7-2	ASSLVGAGGPTGELF
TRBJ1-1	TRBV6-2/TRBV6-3	ASSYLGRMNTEAF
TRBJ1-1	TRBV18	ASSPDARQGYTEAF
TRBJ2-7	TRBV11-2	ASSFRTGGGEQY
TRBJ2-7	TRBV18	ASSNYRGGSYEQY
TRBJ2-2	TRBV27	ASTGTGGTGELF
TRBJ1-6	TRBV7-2	ASSLQVMDSPLH
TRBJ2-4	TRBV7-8	ASSLTSGKNIQY